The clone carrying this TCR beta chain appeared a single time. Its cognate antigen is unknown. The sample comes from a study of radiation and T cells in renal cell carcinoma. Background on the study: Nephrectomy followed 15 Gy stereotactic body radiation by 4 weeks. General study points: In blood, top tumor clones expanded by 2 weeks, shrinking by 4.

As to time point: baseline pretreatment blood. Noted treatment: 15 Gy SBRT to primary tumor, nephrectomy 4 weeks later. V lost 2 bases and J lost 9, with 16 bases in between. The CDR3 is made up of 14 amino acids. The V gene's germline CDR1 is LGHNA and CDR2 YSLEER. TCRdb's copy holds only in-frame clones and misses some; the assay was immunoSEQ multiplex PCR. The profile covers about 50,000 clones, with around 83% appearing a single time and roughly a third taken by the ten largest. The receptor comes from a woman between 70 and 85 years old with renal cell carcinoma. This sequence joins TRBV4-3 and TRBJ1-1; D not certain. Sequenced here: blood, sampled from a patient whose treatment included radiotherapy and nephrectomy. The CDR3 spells CASSQRREVSKAFF. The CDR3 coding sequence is TGCGCCAGCAGCCAAAGGCGCGAAGTAAGTAAAGCTTTCTTT.